The 9 T cell receptor beta chains in this list originate from one sample, sequenced in a study of T-cell memory formation after mild COVID-19. TCRdb independently ran MiXCR on the 5' RACE reads; one entry per CDR3 protein. The table records 45,000 or so distinct CDR3 sequences, over 6.5% of them present only once. The material sequenced was PBMCs or a T cell subset sorted from them (not recorded which). Source of these receptors: an adult who had mild COVID-19 (a few samples of this study predate the infection). Cell type and time point are not known.

The table lists this clonotype with a few counts. At one end the junction does not follow the germline gene, possibly because of a read error. The chain carries TRBV7-7 and TRBJ2-1; D is possibly TRBD2 (6 bases). The CDR3 loop spans 17 amino acids. CDR1 and CDR2 (germline): SSHAT, FNYEAQ (reference sequence). CDR3 DNA: TGTGCTAGCAGCTTACTCCAGGCGGGGCACCCCCCCAATGAGCAGTTCTTC. Amino acids: CASSLLQAGHPPNEQFF.

This clonotype was counted ten times or more. The chain combines TRBV5-1 with TRBJ2-3; D may be TRBD2 (5 bases). The CDR3 loop spans 15 amino acids. Trimming took off 0 bases at V and 2 bases at J, with 10 bases between the two ends. Per the germline V gene, CDR1 is SGHRS and CDR2 is YFSETQ. DNA for the CDR3: TGCGCCAGCAGCTTGGTGACGGGGAACACAGATACGCAGTATTTT. This sequence encodes CASSLVTGNTDTQYF. Full variable domain (missing parts from reference TRBV5-1 and TRBJ2-3): KAGVTQTPRYLIKTRGQQVTLSCSPISGHRSVSWYQQTPGQGLQFLFEYFSETQRNKGNFPGRFSGRQFSNSRSEMNVSTLELGDSALYLCASSLVTGNTDTQYFGPGTRLTVL.

This clonotype appeared many times. This sequence joins TRBV12-3 or TRBV12-4 and TRBJ2-1; possibly TRBD1 for D (6 bases). The CDR3 loop spans 14 amino acids. V was trimmed by 5 bases and J by 2 bases, leaving 10 bases between them. The CDR3 here is CASSQTGAYNEQFF. The DNA of the CDR3 is TGTGCCAGCAGTCAGACAGGAGCCTACAATGAGCAGTTCTTC.

This clonotype was counted between two and nine times. V usage is TRBV6-5 and J usage is TRBJ2-1; D tentatively reads TRBD1 or TRBD2 (5 bases each). V lost 4 bases and J 12 bases, leaving 19 bases between the germline ends. The CDR3 runs 14 residues. Germline CDR1 reads MNHEY; CDR2 reads SVGAGI. CDR3 DNA: TGTGCCAGCAGTTTCGGATTGCTCGGGGCTGTGCAGTTCTTC. Protein sequence: CASSFGLLGAVQFF.

In its sample, this clonotype was seen many times. The chain combines TRBV7-2 with TRBJ1-4; 8 nucleotides agree with TRBD1. Germline V gene lookup returns CDR1 SGHTA and CDR2 FQGNSA. Trimming removed 3 bases from V and 10 bases from J; junction bases left unmatched: 1. This CDR3 region has 12 residues. This chain's CDR3 is CASSFGQGKLFF. The CDR3 DNA reads as TGTGCCAGCAGCTTCGGACAGGGAAAACTGTTTTTT.

CDR3 region: CASGLAGGPGEQYF. The CDR3 bases are TGTGCCAGCGGACTAGCGGGGGGCCCGGGCGAGCAGTACTTC. This rearrangement joins TRBV7-2 to TRBJ2-7; TRBD2 agrees at 14 bases. This CDR3 region has 14 residues. Losses at the gene ends were 8 bases for V and 6 bases for J; bases not matched to a gene: 6. Germline V gene lookup returns CDR1 SGHTA and CDR2 FQGNSA.

This clonotype has at least ten counts. The chain recombines TRBV5-1 with TRBJ2-1, with D unresolved. CDR3 size: 13 residues. Germline V gene data show CDR1 as SGHRS and CDR2 as YFSETQ. Deletions cut 1 base from V and 9 bases from J, with 11 bases between. CDR3 in amino acids: CASSLYQGGEQFF. The CDR3 coding sequence is TGCGCCAGCAGCTTGTACCAAGGCGGTGAGCAGTTCTTC.

This clonotype was counted a few times. The gene calls are TRBV5-8 and TRBJ2-2; tentative D call: TRBD1 (5 bases). The CDR3 contains 16 residues. V was clipped by 4 bases and J by 6 bases, with 19 bases between them. Germline-derived CDR1 and CDR2 are SGHTS and YDEGEE. The CDR3 DNA follows: TGTGCCAGCAGCCCGGGCCTAACGAAAGGGGCCGGGGAGCTGTTTTTT. It specifies CASSPGLTKGAGELFF.

This clonotype was observed many times. The rearrangement joins TRBV4-2 to TRBJ2-6; 7 bases are shared with TRBD1. In germline, CDR1 is LGHNA, CDR2 YNFKEQ. V shed 2 bases, J shed 0 bases, and the junction held 4 bases outside the gene matches. The CDR3 covers 17 residues. CDR3 loop: CASSQSTGVSGANVLTF. For the CDR3, the DNA is TGTGCCAGCAGCCAATCAACAGGGGTCTCTGGGGCCAACGTCCTGACTTTC.